This T cell receptor (beta chain) appears in the sequencing data of a study of identical twins. Notes on the study in general: Out-of-frame beta sequences exhibited a weaker degree of excess twin sharing. Excess low generation probability was seen in twin-shared out-of-frame alpha sequences.

This clonotype was recorded a few times. What it binds is not known. MiXCR was run by TCRdb on the 5' RACE reads, yielding one entry per CDR3 protein. The sample has about 530,000 distinct CDR3 sequences, approximately 14% seen once. V was clipped by 5 bases and J by 3 bases, with 16 bases between them. The germline V gene encodes CDR1 KGHDR and CDR2 SFDVKD. The CDR3 is 16 amino acids. This same sample was also part of a study on yellow fever vaccine responses in identical twins.

The J gene is TRBJ1-5, the V gene TRBV24-1, with D hard to call. Sequenced input: CD4+ T cells sorted from blood. The clonotype comes from a woman aged 18-29 years in good health. The CDR3 DNA reads as TGTGCCACCAGTGCCAATGAGGGCGATTTCAATCAGCCCCAGCATTTT. The encoded protein is CATSANEGDFNQPQHF.